These 11 T cell receptor beta chains were all obtained from the same sample, sequenced in a study of blood T cells in healthy people across ages. PCR was performed a second time for roughly 7 to 12 cycles using a sample-barcoded 5' primer and a J-beta primer mix. TCRdb processed the 5' RACE reads anew with MiXCR; each CDR3 protein has one entry. Of about 1,500,000 distinct CDR3 sequences in the sample, 42% were seen once. Sequencing input: blood. The receptors shown here come from a woman aged 18-29 years in good health.

This chain joins TRBV7-8 and TRBJ2-3, with D unclear. V lost 5 bases to trimming and J lost 3 bases, with 9 bases between them. Germline V gene sequence: CDR1 SGHVS, CDR2 FQNEAQ. This CDR3 has 13 residues. This CDR3 reads CASSIRQTDTQYF. In nucleotides, the CDR3 is TGTGCCAGCAGCATCCGGCAGACAGATACGCAGTATTTT.

This chain connects TRBV20-1 to TRBJ1-5, with D possibly being TRBD1 (5 bases). Germline V gene data show CDR1 as DFQATT and CDR2 as SNEGSKA (reference sequence). V was cut by 5 bases and J by 4 bases, with 12 bases left in between. There are 13 residues in the CDR3. CDR3 loop: CSARREGNQPQHF. The DNA of the CDR3 is TGCAGTGCTCGCAGGGAGGGGAATCAGCCCCAGCATTTT.

The rearrangement joins TRBV27 to TRBJ2-5, with TRBD2 identical over 12 bases. Germline lookup yields CDR1 MNHEY and CDR2 SMNVEV (reference sequence). This CDR3 contains 18 residues. Losses at the gene ends were 5 bases for V and 6 bases for J; bases not matched to a gene: 16. CDR3 nucleotides: TGTGCCAGCAGTGAAGGACTAGCGGGAATCCTAGGTTTGAAGACCCAGTACTTC. This translates into CASSEGLAGILGLKTQYF.

This chain joins TRBV20-1 and TRBJ2-3, with D perhaps being TRBD1 or TRBD2 (5 bases each). The germline CDR1 and CDR2 sequences are DFQATT and SNEGSKA (reference sequence). V was cut by 3 bases and J by 11 bases, with 15 bases left in between. The CDR3 sequence is 12 residues long. The DNA of the CDR3 is TGCAGTGCTAGCCGGACTTCAGGGAAGCAGTATTTT. It is translated as CSASRTSGKQYF.

The chain combines TRBV27 with TRBJ2-1, with D uncertain. There are 13 residues in the CDR3. Germline CDR1 MNHEY, CDR2 SMNVEV (reference sequence). V was shortened by 0 bases and J by 9 bases, with 9 bases between the two germline ends. The CDR3 region is CASSLSPGLEQFF. In nucleotides, the CDR3 is TGTGCCAGCAGTTTATCGCCCGGCCTTGAGCAGTTCTTC.

The V and J genes are TRBV20-1 and TRBJ1-2, with D tentatively TRBD1 (5 bases). Looked up from germline, CDR1 is DFQATT and CDR2 is SNEGSKA (reference sequence). The CDR3 runs to 12 residues. With 5 bases removed from V and 7 bases from J, the gap between germline ends came to 14 bases. The CDR3 bases are TGCAGTGCTTCCCGACAGCAGGGTGGCTACACCTTC. Its protein product is CSASRQQGGYTF.

The chain carries TRBV7-2 and TRBJ2-7; D is uncertain. Near its end, the DNA agrees better with TRBJ2-5, so the J call may be wrong. The germline CDR1 and CDR2 sequences are SGHTA and FQGNSA. The CDR3 totals 16 residues. CDR3: CASSLGSEVVLETQYF. CDR3 sequence (DNA): TGTGCCAGCAGCTTAGGGAGCGAGGTTGTCTTGGAGACCCAGTACTTC.

This clonotype was seen a few times. The chain has TRBV7-3 and TRBJ2-1; the match to TRBD1 covers 11 bases. The CDR3 length is 14 residues. J gave up 7 bases and V 8 bases, and 7 bases lay outside the gene matches. CDR1 SGHTA and CDR2 FQGTGA come from the germline V gene. CDR3 bases: TGTGCCAGCGGACAGGGGGCGGGGTGGAATGAGCAGTTCTTC. This encodes CASGQGAGWNEQFF.

The rearrangement uses TRBV20-1 and TRBJ2-4; perhaps TRBD2 as D (5 bases). With the DNA end fitting TRBJ2-7 better, the J assignment may be wrong. The CDR3 runs to 14 residues. Germline CDR1 is DFQATT and CDR2 is SNEGSKA (reference sequence). The CDR3 loop reads CSASRTSWAYEQYF. For the CDR3, the DNA is TGCAGTGCTAGTCGGACTTCCTGGGCCTACGAGCAGTACTTC.

In its sample, this clonotype was seen a few times. This rearrangement joins TRBV21-1 to TRBJ2-5; the table's D call of TRBD1 was not tested on the DNA. TRBV21-1 is a documented pseudogene. The CDR3 runs to 15 residues. The CDR3 DNA sequence: TGTGCACGATACGCCCGGGACAGGTTCGAAGAGACCCAGTACTTC. This codes for CARYARDRFEETQYF.

In this sample, this clonotype turned up a few times. The chain recombines TRBV10-2 with TRBJ1-2; D unresolved. This CDR3 is 14 amino acids long. Germline V gene data show CDR1 as WSHSY and CDR2 as SAAADI. The germline V and J ends were trimmed by 0 bases and 6 bases, with 11 bases remaining between them. The CDR3 DNA reads TGCGCCAGCAGTGAGTCGACCGCCTTCGATGGCTACACCTTC. Translated, it gives CASSESTAFDGYTF.